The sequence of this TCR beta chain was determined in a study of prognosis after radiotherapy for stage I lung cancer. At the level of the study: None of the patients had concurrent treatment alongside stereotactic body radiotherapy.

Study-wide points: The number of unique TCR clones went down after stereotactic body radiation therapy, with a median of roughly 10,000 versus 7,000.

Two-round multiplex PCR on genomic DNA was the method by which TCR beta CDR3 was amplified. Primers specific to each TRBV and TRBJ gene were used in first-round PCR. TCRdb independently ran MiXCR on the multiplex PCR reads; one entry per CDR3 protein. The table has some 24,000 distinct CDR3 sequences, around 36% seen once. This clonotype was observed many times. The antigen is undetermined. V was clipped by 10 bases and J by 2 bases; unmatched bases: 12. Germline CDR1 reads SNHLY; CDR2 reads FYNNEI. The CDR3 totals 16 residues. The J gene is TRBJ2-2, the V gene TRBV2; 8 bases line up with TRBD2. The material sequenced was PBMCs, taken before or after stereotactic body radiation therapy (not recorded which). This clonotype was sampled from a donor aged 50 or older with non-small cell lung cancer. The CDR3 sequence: CATYQGSGSNTGELFF. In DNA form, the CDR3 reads TGTGCCACCTATCAGGGCAGCGGGAGTAACACCGGGGAGCTGTTTTTT.